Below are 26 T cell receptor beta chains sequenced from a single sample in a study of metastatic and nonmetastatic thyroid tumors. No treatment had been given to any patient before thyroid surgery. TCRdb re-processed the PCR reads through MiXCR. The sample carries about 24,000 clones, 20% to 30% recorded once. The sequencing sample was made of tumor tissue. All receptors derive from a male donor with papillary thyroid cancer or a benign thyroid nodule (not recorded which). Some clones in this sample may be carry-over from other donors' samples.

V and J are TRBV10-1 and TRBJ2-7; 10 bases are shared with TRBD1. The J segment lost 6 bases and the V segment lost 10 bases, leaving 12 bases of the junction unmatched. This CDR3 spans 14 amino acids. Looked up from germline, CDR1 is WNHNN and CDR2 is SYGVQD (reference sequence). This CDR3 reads CAIIPGQGVAEQYF. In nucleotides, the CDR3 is TGCGCCATCATTCCTGGACAGGGGGTAGCCGAGCAGTACTTC.

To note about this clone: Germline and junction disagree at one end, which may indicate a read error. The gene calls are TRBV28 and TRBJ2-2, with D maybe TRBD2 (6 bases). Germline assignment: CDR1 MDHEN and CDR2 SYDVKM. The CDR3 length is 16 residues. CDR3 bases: TGTGCCAGCAGTTTCTTTGCTGGAGGGCGCACCGGGCAGCTGTTTTTT. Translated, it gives CASSFFAGGRTGQLFF.

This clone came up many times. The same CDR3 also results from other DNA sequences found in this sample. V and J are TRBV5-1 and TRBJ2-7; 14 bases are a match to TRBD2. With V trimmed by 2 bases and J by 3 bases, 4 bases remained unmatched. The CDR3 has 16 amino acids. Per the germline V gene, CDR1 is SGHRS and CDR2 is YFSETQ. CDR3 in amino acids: CASSFRTSGRIYEQYF. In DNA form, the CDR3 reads TGCGCCAGCAGCTTCCGGACTAGCGGGAGGATCTACGAGCAGTACTTC.

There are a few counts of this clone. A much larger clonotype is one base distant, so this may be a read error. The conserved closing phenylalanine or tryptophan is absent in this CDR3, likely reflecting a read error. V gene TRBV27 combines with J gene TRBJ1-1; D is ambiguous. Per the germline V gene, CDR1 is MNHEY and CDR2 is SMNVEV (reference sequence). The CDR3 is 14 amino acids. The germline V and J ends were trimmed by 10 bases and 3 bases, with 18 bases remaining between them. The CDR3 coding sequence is TGTGCCACGCAACGGGGAGATAGGCACACTGAAGCTTTCCTT. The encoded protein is CATQRGDRHTEAFL.

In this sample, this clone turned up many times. CDR3 nucleotides: TGTGCCAGCAGTGATACTTCTCGATTGGGGATTGACACAGATACGCAGTATTTT. It encodes CASSDTSRLGIDTDTQYF. This chain connects TRBV6-1 to TRBJ2-3; D gene ambiguous. The CDR3 length is 18 residues. Germline values: CDR1 MNHNS, CDR2 SASEGT. The V gene lost 3 bases and the J gene lost 2 bases, with 21 bases spanning the gap.

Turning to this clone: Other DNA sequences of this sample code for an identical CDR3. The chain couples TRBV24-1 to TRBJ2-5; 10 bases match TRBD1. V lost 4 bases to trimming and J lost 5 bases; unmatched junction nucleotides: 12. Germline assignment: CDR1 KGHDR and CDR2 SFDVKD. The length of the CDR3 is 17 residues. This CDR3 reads CATSDSRTGGGTETQYF. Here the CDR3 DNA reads TGTGCCACCAGTGACTCTAGGACAGGGGGAGGAACGGAGACCCAGTACTTC.

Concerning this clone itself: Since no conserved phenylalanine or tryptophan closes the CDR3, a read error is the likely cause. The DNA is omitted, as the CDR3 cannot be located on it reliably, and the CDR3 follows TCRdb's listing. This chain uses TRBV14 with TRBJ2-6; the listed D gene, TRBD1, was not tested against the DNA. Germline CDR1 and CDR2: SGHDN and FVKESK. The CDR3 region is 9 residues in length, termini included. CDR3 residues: CASSRRPGQ.

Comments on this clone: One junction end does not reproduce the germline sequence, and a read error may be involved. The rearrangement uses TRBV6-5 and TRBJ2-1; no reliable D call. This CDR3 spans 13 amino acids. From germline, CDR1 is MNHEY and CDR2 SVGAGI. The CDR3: CASSYNRFNVQFF. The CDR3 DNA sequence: TGTGCCAGCAGTTACAATCGTTTCAATGTGCAGTTCTTC.

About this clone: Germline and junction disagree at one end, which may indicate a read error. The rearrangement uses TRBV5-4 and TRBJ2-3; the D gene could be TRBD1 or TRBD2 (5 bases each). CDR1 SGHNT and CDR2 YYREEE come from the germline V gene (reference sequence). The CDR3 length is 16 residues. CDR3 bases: TGTGCCAGCAGCTTGGCTTGGGGACCTAGCAAAGATACGCAGTATTTT. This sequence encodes CASSLAWGPSKDTQYF.

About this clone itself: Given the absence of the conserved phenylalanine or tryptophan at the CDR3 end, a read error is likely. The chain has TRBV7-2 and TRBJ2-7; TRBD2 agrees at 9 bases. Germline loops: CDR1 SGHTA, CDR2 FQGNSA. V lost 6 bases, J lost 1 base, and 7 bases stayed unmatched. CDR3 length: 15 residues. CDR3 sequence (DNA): TGTGCCAGCAGGTATAGCGGGGGCAGATCCTACGAGCAGTACTTA. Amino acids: CASRYSGGRSYEQYL.

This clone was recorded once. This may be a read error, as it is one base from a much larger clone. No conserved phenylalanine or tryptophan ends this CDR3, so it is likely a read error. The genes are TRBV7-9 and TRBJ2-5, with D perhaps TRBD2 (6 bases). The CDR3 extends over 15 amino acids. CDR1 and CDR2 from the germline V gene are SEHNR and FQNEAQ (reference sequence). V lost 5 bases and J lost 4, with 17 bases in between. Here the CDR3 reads CASSARDGSGETQYC. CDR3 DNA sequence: TGTGCCAGCAGCGCTAGGGACGGTAGCGGAGAGACCCAGTACTGC.

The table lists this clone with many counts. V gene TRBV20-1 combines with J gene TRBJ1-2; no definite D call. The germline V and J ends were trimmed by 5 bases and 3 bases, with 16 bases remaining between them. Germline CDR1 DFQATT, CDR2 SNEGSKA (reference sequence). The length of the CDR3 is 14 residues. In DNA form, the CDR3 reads TGCAGTGCTGCTATGGCCTCCCTGGACTATGGCTACACCTTC. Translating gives CSAAMASLDYGYTF.

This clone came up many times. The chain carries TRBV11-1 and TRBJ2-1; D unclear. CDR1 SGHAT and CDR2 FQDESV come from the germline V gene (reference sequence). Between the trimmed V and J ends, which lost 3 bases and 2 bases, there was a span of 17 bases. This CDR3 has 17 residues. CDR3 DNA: TGTGCCAGCAGCTTGAACTCGGCCCATTCCACCTACAATGAGCAGTTCTTC. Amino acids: CASSLNSAHSTYNEQFF.

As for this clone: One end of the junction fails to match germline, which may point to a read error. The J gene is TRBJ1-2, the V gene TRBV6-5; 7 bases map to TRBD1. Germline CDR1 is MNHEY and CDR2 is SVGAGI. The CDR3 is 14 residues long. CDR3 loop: CAISSLGTDDRYTF. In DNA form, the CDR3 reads TGTGCCATCAGTTCCCTCGGGACAGACGACCGCTACACCTTC.

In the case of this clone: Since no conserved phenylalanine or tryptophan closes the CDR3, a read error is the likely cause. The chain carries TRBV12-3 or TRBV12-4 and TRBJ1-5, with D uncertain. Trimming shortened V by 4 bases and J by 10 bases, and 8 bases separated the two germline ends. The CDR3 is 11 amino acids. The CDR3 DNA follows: TGTGCCAGCAGTTCGTCTCAACCCCAGCATTTA. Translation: CASSSSQPQHL.

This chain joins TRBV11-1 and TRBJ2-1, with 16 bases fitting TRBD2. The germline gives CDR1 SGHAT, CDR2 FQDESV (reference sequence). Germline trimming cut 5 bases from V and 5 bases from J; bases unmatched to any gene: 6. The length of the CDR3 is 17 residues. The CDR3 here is CASSNGTSGREDNEQFF. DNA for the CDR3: TGTGCCAGCAGCAACGGGACTAGCGGGAGGGAGGACAATGAGCAGTTCTTC. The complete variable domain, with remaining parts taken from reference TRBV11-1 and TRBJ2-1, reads EAEVAQSPRYKITEKSQAVAFWCDPISGHATLYWYRQILGQGPELLVQFQDESVVDDSQLPKDRFSAERLKGVDSTLKIQPAELGDSAMYLCASSNGTSGREDNEQFFGPGTRLTVL.

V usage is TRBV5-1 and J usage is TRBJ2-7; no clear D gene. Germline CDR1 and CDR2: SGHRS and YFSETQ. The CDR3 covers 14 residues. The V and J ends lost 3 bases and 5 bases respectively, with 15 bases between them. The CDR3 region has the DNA TGCGCCAGCAGCTCGGGCCATCGGGCGGACGAGCAGTACTTC. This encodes CASSSGHRADEQYF.

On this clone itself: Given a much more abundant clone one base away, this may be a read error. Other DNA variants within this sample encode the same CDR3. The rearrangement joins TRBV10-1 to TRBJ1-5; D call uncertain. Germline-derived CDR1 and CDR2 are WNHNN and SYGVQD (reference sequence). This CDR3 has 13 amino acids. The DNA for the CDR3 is TGCGCCAGCAGTAGGCAGAGCAATCAGCCCCAGCACTTT. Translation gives CASSRQSNQPQHF.

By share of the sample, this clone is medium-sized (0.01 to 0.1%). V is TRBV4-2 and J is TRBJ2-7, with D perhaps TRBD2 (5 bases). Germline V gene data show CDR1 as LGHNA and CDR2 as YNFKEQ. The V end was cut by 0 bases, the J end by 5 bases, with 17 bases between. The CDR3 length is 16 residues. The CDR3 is CASSQDREIPWDEQYF. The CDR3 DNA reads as TGTGCCAGCAGCCAAGATAGGGAGATCCCGTGGGACGAGCAGTACTTC.

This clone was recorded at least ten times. CDR3 sequence reads: CAWSAGVGAYEQYF. Here the CDR3 DNA reads TGTGCCTGGAGTGCGGGAGTGGGAGCCTACGAGCAGTACTTC. This rearrangement joins TRBV30 to TRBJ2-7, with D perhaps matching TRBD2 (6 bases). Trimming cost V 1 base and J 2 bases, with 12 bases left between them. The CDR3 spans 14 residues. From germline, CDR1 is GTSNPN and CDR2 SVGIG (reference sequence).

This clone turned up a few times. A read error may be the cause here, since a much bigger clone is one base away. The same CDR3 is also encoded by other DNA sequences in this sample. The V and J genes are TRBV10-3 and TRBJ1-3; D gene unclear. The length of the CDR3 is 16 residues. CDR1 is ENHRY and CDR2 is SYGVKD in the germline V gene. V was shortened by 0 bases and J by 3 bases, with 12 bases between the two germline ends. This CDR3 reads CAISESGLALGNTIYF. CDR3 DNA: TGTGCCATCAGTGAGTCGGGATTGGCGCTTGGAAACACCATATATTTT.

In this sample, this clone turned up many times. Here the CDR3 DNA reads TGTGCCAGCTCAGTACAACGGGGAAGGTCCACAGATACGCAGTATTTT. It yields the protein CASSVQRGRSTDTQYF. The V and J genes are TRBV18 and TRBJ2-3; a weak D match, TRBD2 (5 bases). With 5 bases removed from V and 2 bases from J, the gap between germline ends came to 17 bases. There are 16 residues in the CDR3. Germline V gives CDR1 KGHSH, CDR2 LQKENI.

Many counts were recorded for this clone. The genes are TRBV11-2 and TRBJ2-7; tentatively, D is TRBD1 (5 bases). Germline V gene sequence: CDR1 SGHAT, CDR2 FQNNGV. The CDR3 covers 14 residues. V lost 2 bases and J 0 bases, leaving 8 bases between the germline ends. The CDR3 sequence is CASSLQGYSYEQYF. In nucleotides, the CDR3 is TGTGCCAGCAGCTTACAGGGTTACTCCTACGAGCAGTACTTC.

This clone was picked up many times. This CDR3 reads CATSDLQLAGGSNEQFF. The CDR3 coding sequence is TGTGCCACCAGTGACCTCCAACTAGCGGGAGGGTCTAATGAGCAGTTCTTC. The V call is TRBV24-1, the J call TRBJ2-1; 13 positions agree with TRBD2. The V segment lost 4 bases and the J segment 7 bases; nucleotides outside the gene matches: 9. CDR1 is KGHDR and CDR2 is SFDVKD in the germline V gene. The CDR3 covers 17 residues.

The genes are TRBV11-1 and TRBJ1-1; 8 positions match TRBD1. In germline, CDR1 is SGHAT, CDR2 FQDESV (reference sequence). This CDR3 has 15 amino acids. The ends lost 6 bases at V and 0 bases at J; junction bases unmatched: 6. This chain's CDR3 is CASRYRQGLNTEAFF. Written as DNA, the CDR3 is TGTGCCAGCAGATATCGACAGGGGTTGAACACTGAAGCTTTCTTT.

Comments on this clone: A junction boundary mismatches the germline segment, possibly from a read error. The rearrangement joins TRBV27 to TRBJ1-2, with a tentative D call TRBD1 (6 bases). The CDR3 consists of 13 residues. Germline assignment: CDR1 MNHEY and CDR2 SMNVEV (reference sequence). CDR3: CASRRGANYRYPF. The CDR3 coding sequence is TGTGCCAGCAGGAGGGGGGCTAACTATCGCTACCCATTC.